This T cell receptor beta chain was captured in a study of graft-versus-host responses after intestinal transplantation. Study background: The whole recipient group had anti-thymocyte globulin induction followed by tacrolimus and steroids for around 3 years.

A note on this clone: Antigen: not known.

Study-level findings and limits: Early post-transplant HvG declines were associated with peak circulating GvH clone levels.

The assay was immunoSEQ multiplex PCR, and TCRdb's table has in-frame clones only and misses some. The data hold 90,000 to 120,000 clones, with over 80% observed a single time. V lost 8 bases and J lost 4; bases outside the gene matches: 5. Per germline, CDR1 LNHDA and CDR2 SQIVND (reference sequence). CDR3 size: 14 residues. This sequence was found in a human donor who was the organ donor for an intestinal transplant. The starting material was unstimulated CD4+ T cells sorted from spleen or lymph node cells, obtained before transplant. The rearrangement links TRBV19 to TRBJ2-3, with 11 positions matching TRBD2. CDR3 sequence reads: CASSLAGVADTQYF. The CDR3 DNA reads TGTGCCAGTTCACTAGCGGGAGTCGCAGATACGCAGTATTTT. Full variable domain (outside the CDR3, taken from reference TRBV19 and TRBJ2-3): DGGITQSPKYLFRKEGQNVTLSCEQNLNHDAMYWYRQDPGQGLRLIYYSQIVNDFQKGDIAEGYSVSREKKESFPLTVTSAQKNPTAFYLCASSLAGVADTQYFGPGTRLTVL.